This T cell receptor beta chain derives from a study of blood T cells in healthy people across ages. This clonotype has just a few counts. Individuals who donated were healthy Caucasians from Russia aged roughly 6 to 100. A second roughly 7 to 12 cycle PCR used barcoded and J-beta primers. Every single cDNA molecule received a tag from a template-switch adaptor with 12 random nucleotides. All samples gave at least 2.5 million CDR3-containing paired-end reads. MiXCR was run by TCRdb on the 5' RACE reads, yielding one entry per CDR3 protein. In the table there are approximately 790,000 distinct CDR3 sequences, 55% to 65% of which are singletons. Trimming shortened V by 4 bases and J by 4 bases, and 17 bases separated the two germline ends. The V gene's germline CDR1 is SQVTM and CDR2 ANQGSEA. This CDR3 region has 15 residues.

This receptor was taken from a young man in good health. The chain uses TRBV29-1 and TRBJ2-1, with a tentative D call TRBD1 (6 bases). The specimen sequenced was blood. The CDR3 region has the DNA TGCAGCGTTGGTTCGGGACAACGAGCTTACAATGAGCAGTTCTTC. Translating gives CSVGSGQRAYNEQFF.